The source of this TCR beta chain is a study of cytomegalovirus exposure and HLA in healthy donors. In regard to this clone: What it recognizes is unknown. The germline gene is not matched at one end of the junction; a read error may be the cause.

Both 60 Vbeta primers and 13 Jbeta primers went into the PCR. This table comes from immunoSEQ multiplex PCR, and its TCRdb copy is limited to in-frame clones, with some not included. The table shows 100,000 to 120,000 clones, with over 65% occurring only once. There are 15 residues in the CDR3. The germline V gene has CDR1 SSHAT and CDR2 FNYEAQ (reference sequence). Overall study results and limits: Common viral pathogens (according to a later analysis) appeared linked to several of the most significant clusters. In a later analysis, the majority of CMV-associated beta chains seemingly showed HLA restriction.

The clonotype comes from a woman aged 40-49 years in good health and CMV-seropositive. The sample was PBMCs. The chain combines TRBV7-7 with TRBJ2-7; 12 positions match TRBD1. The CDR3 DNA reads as TGTGCTAGCAGCTTAAATACGGGACAGGGGGCCGAGCAGTACTTC. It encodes CASSLNTGQGAEQYF.